One sample yielded the 11 T cell receptor beta chains listed below, sequenced in a study of blood T cell repertoires in COVID-19. Clones were read by immunoSEQ multiplex PCR, and TCRdb kept only the in-frame ones, dropping some. The data hold over 75,000 clones, with 75% to 90% observed a single time. The material sequenced was peripheral blood. The receptor source for this set is a human donor in a cohort sampled during active COVID-19.

The chain couples TRBV19 to TRBJ2-7; weak D call: TRBD2 (5 bases). The length of the CDR3 is 13 residues. V gave up 5 bases and J gave up 8 bases, with 16 bases separating them. Looked up from germline, CDR1 is LNHDA and CDR2 is SQIVND (reference sequence). In DNA, the CDR3 is TGTGCCAGTAGTTCTGACCAGACTACAAAGCAGTACTTC. Residues: CASSSDQTTKQYF.

The rearrangement joins TRBV6-6 to TRBJ1-4, with 7 bases that match TRBD1. CDR1 is MNHNY and CDR2 is SVGAGI in the germline V gene (reference sequence). CDR3 length equals 17 residues. The V and J ends lost 5 bases and 6 bases, in that order; junction bases with no gene match: 15. The CDR3 reads CASSPGQLRRGDEKLFF. CDR3 DNA sequence: TGTGCCAGCAGTCCGGGACAGCTACGGAGGGGGGATGAAAAACTGTTTTTT.

This clone was recorded a few times. V gene TRBV6-5 combines with J gene TRBJ2-7; D not certain. This CDR3 spans 14 amino acids. Trimming stripped 6 bases from V and 5 bases from J, with 17 bases between. Per the germline V gene, CDR1 is MNHEY and CDR2 is SVGAGI. CDR3 in amino acids: CASRDQRDRDEQYF. CDR3 in DNA: TGTGCCAGCAGAGACCAACGTGACCGGGACGAGCAGTACTTC.

The chain employs TRBV27 and TRBJ1-2; 9 bases are shared with TRBD1. The trim removed 5 bases at V and 2 bases at J, leaving 15 bases unmatched. The CDR3 has 18 amino acids. Germline V gene sequence: CDR1 MNHEY, CDR2 SMNVEV (reference sequence). This chain's CDR3 is CASSPGQGLWGQNYGYTF. CDR3 DNA: TGTGCCAGCAGTCCGGGACAGGGCCTATGGGGACAGAACTATGGCTACACCTTC.

The rearrangement uses TRBV6-1 and TRBJ1-2, with D possibly being TRBD1 (5 bases). V lost 0 bases and J lost 7, with 9 bases in between. There are 13 residues in the CDR3. CDR1 and CDR2 from the germline V gene are MNHNS and SASEGT. The CDR3 coding sequence is TGTGCCAGCAGTGAAGCGGGAAGGGGTGGCTACACCTTC. This codes for CASSEAGRGGYTF.

A single count supports this clone. The chain joins TRBV4-1 to TRBJ2-1; 8 nucleotides match TRBD1. CDR1 and CDR2 from the germline V gene are MGHRA and YSYEKL. The CDR3 sequence is 21 residues long. Germline trimming cut 1 base from V and 0 bases from J; bases unmatched to any gene: 17. CDR3 nucleotide sequence: TGCGCCAGCAGCCAAGTTGCCGGACAGGGAATTATCCCAAGCTCCTACAATGAGCAGTTCTTC. Its translation is CASSQVAGQGIIPSSYNEQFF.

The chain recombines TRBV19 with TRBJ2-2; no clear D. The germline V and J ends were trimmed by 3 bases and 2 bases, with 10 bases remaining between them. This CDR3 is built from 15 residues. The germline gives CDR1 LNHDA, CDR2 SQIVND (reference sequence). CDR3 coding DNA: TGTGCCAGTAGTATTAACGCCAGAAACACCGGGGAGCTGTTTTTT. Translating it yields CASSINARNTGELFF.

Only a few counts were recorded for this clone. V is TRBV20-1 and J is TRBJ2-7; the match to TRBD1 covers 8 bases. The junction had 6 bases not matched to a gene; V was cut back by 3 bases and J by 2 bases. This CDR3 has 14 residues. Germline CDR1 is DFQATT and CDR2 is SNEGSKA (reference sequence). The CDR3 DNA reads as TGCAGTGCTAGTACGGGACAGGATCCCTACGAGCAGTACTTC. Translating gives CSASTGQDPYEQYF.

This clone was picked up a small number of times. Other nucleotide sequences from this sample produce the same CDR3. The V and J genes are TRBV6-6 and TRBJ2-1, with TRBD2 matching over 13 bases. The germline V gene encodes CDR1 MNHNY and CDR2 SVGAGI (reference sequence). With 5 bases clipped from V and 4 bases from J, the junction kept 2 bases outside the gene matches. The CDR3 sequence is 15 residues long. CDR3 sequence (DNA): TGTGCCAGCAGTGAGACTAGCGGGGGGTACAATGAGCAGTTCTTC. It is translated as CASSETSGGYNEQFF.

This clone was found once. The V call is TRBV4-2, the J call TRBJ2-7; no reliable D call. Germline V gene data show CDR1 as LGHNA and CDR2 as YNFKEQ. Trimming stripped 0 bases from V and 5 bases from J, with 5 bases between. The CDR3 contains 12 residues. The CDR3 here is CASSQDSNEQYF. DNA of the CDR3: TGTGCCAGCAGCCAAGATAGCAACGAGCAGTACTTC.

V usage is TRBV9 and J usage is TRBJ1-3; TRBD1 might be the D (6 bases). The germline V gene has CDR1 SGDLS and CDR2 YYNGEE. Trimming left V 0 bases short and J 2 bases short, with 6 bases between. The CDR3 is 14 amino acids. DNA of the CDR3: TGTGCCAGCAGCGTAGAGGGGGCTGGAAACACCATATATTTT. Translating it yields CASSVEGAGNTIYF.